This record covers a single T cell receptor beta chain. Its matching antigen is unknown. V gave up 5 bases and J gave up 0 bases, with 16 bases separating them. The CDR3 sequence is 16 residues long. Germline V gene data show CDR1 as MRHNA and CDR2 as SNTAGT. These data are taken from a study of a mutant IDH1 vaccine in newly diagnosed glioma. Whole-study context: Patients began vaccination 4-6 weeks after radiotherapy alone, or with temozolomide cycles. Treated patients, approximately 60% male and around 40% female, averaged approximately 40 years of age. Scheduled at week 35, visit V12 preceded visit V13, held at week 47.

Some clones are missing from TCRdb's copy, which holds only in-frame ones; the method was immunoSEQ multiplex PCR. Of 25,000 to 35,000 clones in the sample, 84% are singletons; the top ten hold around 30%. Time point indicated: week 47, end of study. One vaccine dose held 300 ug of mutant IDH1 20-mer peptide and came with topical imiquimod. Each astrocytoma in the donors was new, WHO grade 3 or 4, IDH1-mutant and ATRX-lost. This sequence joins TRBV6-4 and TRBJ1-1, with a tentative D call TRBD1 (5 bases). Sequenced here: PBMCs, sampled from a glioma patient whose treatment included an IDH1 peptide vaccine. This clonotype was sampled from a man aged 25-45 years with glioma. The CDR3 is CASSRCRAWMNTEAFF. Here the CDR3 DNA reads TGTGCCAGCAGTAGGTGCAGGGCGTGGATGAACACTGAAGCTTTCTTT.